One T cell receptor (beta chain) is described in this entry. Its cognate antigen is unknown. Using immunoSEQ multiplex PCR, the repertoire was profiled, and TCRdb retains in-frame clones only, with some absent. This table has 55,000 to 70,000 clones, 85% to 95% appearing once. The data derive from a study of siplizumab effects on memory and regulatory T cells. Study outcomes and limitations: Siplizumab, the agent tested, significantly reduced alloreactive sequences traceable to unstimulated CD4+ memory cells. Suppression by proliferating Tregs derived from siplizumab cultures was not verified. With siplizumab, Treg-derived clones averaged about 69% of mappable alloreactive CD4+ clones, versus approximately 27% in controls. Both greater diversity than memory cells and a major contribution to the alloresponse seemed to characterize naive T cells.

V was trimmed by 3 bases and J by 1 base, leaving 7 bases between them. From germline, CDR1 is SGHTS and CDR2 YDEGEE. The CDR3 runs to 13 residues. The TCR sequence derives from a human donor in good health. The sequenced sample consisted of CD8+ T cells sorted from blood. J is TRBJ1-1 and V is TRBV5-8; D is possibly TRBD1 (5 bases). The CDR3 sequence: CASSWGENTEAFF. The CDR3, as DNA: TGTGCCAGCAGCTGGGGGGAGAACACTGAAGCTTTCTTT. The variable domain in full, with the rest retrieved from reference TRBV5-8 and TRBJ1-1, is EAGVTQSPTHLIKTRGQQATLRCSPISGHTSVYWYQQALGLGLQFLLWYDEGEERNRGNFPPRFSGRQFPNYSSELNVNALELEDSALYLCASSWGENTEAFFGQGTRLTVV.